The T cell receptor (beta chain) described here comes from a study of breast tumors, draining lymph nodes, adjacent tissues. Samples came from axillary lymph nodes draining the breast cancer. TCRdb called the multiplex PCR reads again in MiXCR, with one record for every CDR3 protein. The repertoire holds around 140,000 distinct CDR3 sequences, with around 20% as singletons. Germline-derived CDR1 and CDR2 are SGHVS and FNYEAQ. This CDR3 region has 14 residues. Worth noting for this clonotype: What it recognizes is unknown. A single base separates this from a much larger clone, so it may be a read error.

Study-wide findings and caveats: Compared with basal-like, luminal-like tumors shared significantly more repertoire with nontumor tissue. Findings are consistent with lymph node origin and intratumoral expansion of most tumor T cells. Tumors had less TCR diversity than lymph nodes, more than nontumor tissue.

V gene TRBV7-6 combines with J gene TRBJ2-5, with 7 bases identical to TRBD2. The sample comprised axillary lymph node tissue. The sequence came from a female donor with breast cancer. Some clones in this sample may be carry-over from other donors' samples. The CDR3 reads CASSSGLFQETQCF. The CDR3 DNA follows: TGTGCCAGCAGCTCGGGACTATTCCAAGAGACCCAGTGCTTC.